One and the same sample provided the 14 T cell receptor beta chains below, sequenced in a study of blood T cell repertoires in COVID-19. Clones were read by immunoSEQ multiplex PCR, and TCRdb kept only the in-frame ones, dropping some. This sample yields some 200,000 clones, of which roughly 82% are seen a single time; over 9.5% belongs to the top ten. Sample: PBMCs or T cells enriched from blood (not recorded which). Receptors were obtained from a middle-aged man who had recovered from COVID-19.

This clone appeared a few times. The gene calls are TRBV6-5 and TRBJ1-2; D is possibly TRBD1 (5 bases). CDR1 is MNHEY and CDR2 is SVGAGI in the germline V gene. The CDR3 totals 15 residues. With 6 bases removed from V and 0 bases from J, the gap between germline ends came to 14 bases. The CDR3 reads CASSGGGPANYGYTF. In nucleotides, the CDR3 is TGTGCCAGCAGCGGGGGAGGCCCAGCTAACTATGGCTACACCTTC.

This rearrangement joins TRBV10-3 to TRBJ1-2; D unresolved. The CDR3 spans 13 residues. Trimming cost V 7 bases and J 2 bases, with 11 bases left between them. The germline V gene encodes CDR1 ENHRY and CDR2 SYGVKD. The CDR3 is CAITPGTNYGYTF. The CDR3 DNA follows: TGTGCCATCACCCCAGGAACGAACTATGGCTACACCTTC.

This chain uses TRBV5-1 with TRBJ2-5, with D maybe TRBD2 (5 bases). The germline gives CDR1 SGHRS, CDR2 YFSETQ. The V gene lost 0 bases and the J gene lost 0 bases, with 12 bases spanning the gap. The length of the CDR3 is 16 residues. This CDR3 reads CASSLGTDTYQETQYF. CDR3 nucleotide sequence: TGCGCCAGCAGCTTGGGGACTGACACGTACCAAGAGACCCAGTACTTC.

The chain joins TRBV20-1 to TRBJ1-5, with TRBD1 matching over 8 bases. V was clipped by 3 bases and J by 6 bases; unmatched bases: 10. The CDR3 sequence is 15 residues long. Germline CDR1 reads DFQATT; CDR2 reads SNEGSKA (reference sequence). The CDR3 bases are TGCAGTGCTAGTCCGACTGACAGGGGCGCTCAGCCCCAGCATTTT. Translated, it gives CSASPTDRGAQPQHF.

The chain employs TRBV5-5 and TRBJ2-4; TRBD2 matches 12 bases. Trimming at V came to 5 bases and at J to 1 base, leaving 10 bases not matched to a gene. CDR1 and CDR2 (germline): SGHKS, YYEKEE (reference sequence). The CDR3 spans 18 residues. The CDR3 coding sequence is TGTGCCAGCAGATCCGGGACTAGCGGGCTTTCTGCCAAAAACATTCAGTACTTC. Amino acids: CASRSGTSGLSAKNIQYF. The complete variable domain, with remaining parts taken from reference TRBV5-5 and TRBJ2-4, reads DAGVTQSPTHLIKTRGQQVTLRCSPISGHKSVSWYQQVLGQGPQFIFQYYEKEERGRGNFPDRFSARQFPNYSSELNVNALLLGDSALYLCASRSGTSGLSAKNIQYFGAGTRLSVL.

V gene TRBV9 combines with J gene TRBJ2-3, with D unclear. Germline CDR1 SGDLS, CDR2 YYNGEE. There are 14 residues in the CDR3. The V end lost 0 bases, the J end lost 1 base, and 6 bases lay between the germline ends. The CDR3 sequence: CASSVVIGTDTQYF. CDR3 DNA: TGTGCCAGCAGCGTAGTTATAGGCACAGATACGCAGTATTTT.

The V and J genes are TRBV12-5 and TRBJ2-2; D perhaps matches TRBD2 (5 bases). CDR1 LGHNT and CDR2 FRNRAP come from the germline V gene. The V and J ends lost 3 bases and 6 bases respectively, with 14 bases between them. The CDR3 is made up of 15 amino acids. The CDR3 nucleotides read TGTGCTAGTGGTTTCCAACCCGGACTCCCCGGGGAGCTGTTTTTT. It translates to CASGFQPGLPGELFF. The full variable domain, rest sourced from reference TRBV12-5 and TRBJ2-2, is DARVTQTPRHKVTEMGQEVTMRCQPILGHNTVFWYRQTMMQGLELLAYFRNRAPLDDSGMPKDRFSAEMPDATLATLKIQPSEPRDSAVYFCASGFQPGLPGELFFGEGSRLTVL.

J is TRBJ2-3 and V is TRBV6-2 or TRBV6-3; D possibly corresponds to TRBD2 (6 bases). The CDR3 loop spans 17 amino acids. CDR1 and CDR2 (germline): MNHEY, SVGEGT. Trimming took off 4 bases at V and 1 base at J, with 18 bases between the two ends. The CDR3 reads CASSSRPPGLGTDTQYF. The CDR3 DNA reads TGTGCCAGCAGTTCCCGTCCTCCGGGACTTGGCACAGATACGCAGTATTTT.

This chain links TRBV3-1 (or the pseudogene TRBV3-2) with TRBJ1-2; a possible D gene is TRBD1 (6 bases). The CDR3 runs to 15 residues. With 1 base removed from V and 4 bases from J, the gap between germline ends came to 13 bases. CDR1 and CDR2 from the germline V gene are LGHDT and YNNKEL (reference sequence). CDR3 protein: CASSQVLQGIYGYTF. The CDR3 nucleotides read TGTGCCAGCAGCCAAGTTCTACAGGGTATCTATGGCTACACCTTC.

This chain uses TRBV4-3 with TRBJ1-6; D is possibly TRBD1 (6 bases). Germline values: CDR1 LGHNA, CDR2 YSLEER. V was clipped by 1 base and J by 2 bases, with 12 bases between them. CDR3 length: 17 amino acids. The CDR3 DNA is TGCGCCAGCAGCCAAGGGGGGCAGGGCACCTATAATTCACCCCTCCACTTT. Encoded protein: CASSQGGQGTYNSPLHF.

V and J are TRBV5-1 and TRBJ1-2, with no clear D. The ends were cut back, 4 bases at V and 3 bases at J, with 7 bases in the middle. The CDR3 consists of 12 residues. Germline-derived CDR1 and CDR2 are SGHRS and YFSETQ. The CDR3 sequence is CASSPQYYGYTF. The CDR3 DNA is TGCGCCAGCAGCCCCCAGTACTATGGCTACACCTTC.

The chain carries TRBV28 and TRBJ1-2, with a possible D match to TRBD1 (6 bases). This CDR3 is 14 amino acids long. V was clipped by 5 bases and J by 5 bases, with 15 bases between them. Germline V gene lookup returns CDR1 MDHEN and CDR2 SYDVKM. This CDR3 reads CASSKPGQTYGYTF. DNA for the CDR3: TGTGCCAGCAGTAAACCGGGACAAACATATGGCTACACCTTC.

The rearrangement uses TRBV4-1 and TRBJ1-5, with 12 bases lining up with TRBD1. J lost 0 bases, V lost 3 bases, and 6 bases had no gene match. This CDR3 contains 18 residues. CDR1 and CDR2 from the germline V gene are MGHRA and YSYEKL. The CDR3 nucleotides read TGCGCCAGCAGCCACGGGACAGGGGGCCAAAATAGCAATCAGCCCCAGCATTTT. It codes for CASSHGTGGQNSNQPQHF.

The CDR3 region is CASSPGQGQAEAFF. CDR3 sequence (DNA): TGTGCCAGTAGCCCCGGACAGGGGCAGGCTGAAGCTTTCTTT. The gene calls are TRBV19 and TRBJ1-1; 9 bases are a match to TRBD1. Germline values: CDR1 LNHDA, CDR2 SQIVND (reference sequence). J gave up 6 bases and V 6 bases, and 8 bases lay outside the gene matches. The CDR3 runs 14 residues.